This T cell receptor (beta chain) was sequenced in a study of blood T cell repertoires in COVID-19. This clone was observed once. Clones were sequenced by immunoSEQ multiplex PCR, and TCRdb holds only the in-frame ones, with some missing. In the table there are about 130,000 clones, roughly 83% of which are singletons. Germline lookup yields CDR1 LNHDA and CDR2 SQIVND (reference sequence). The ends were cut back, 11 bases at V and 6 bases at J, with 19 bases in the middle. CDR3 size: 14 residues. The chain uses TRBV19 and TRBJ2-2, with D possibly matching TRBD1 (7 bases). The sequenced sample was peripheral blood. This TCR derives from a woman in her sixties or seventies with COVID-19, enrolled during active disease. Written as DNA, the CDR3 is TGTGCCGGGGGCGCAGGGGGGCCGTCCGGGGAGCTGTTTTTT. Protein sequence: CAGGAGGPSGELFF.